A selection of T cell receptor beta chains follows, all from one sample in a study of shared clonotypes between healthy human individuals. Here immunoSEQ multiplex PCR was the method, and the copy in TCRdb shows in-frame clones only, minus some. The sample holds about 690,000 clones, less than 95% seen once. Sequencing input: memory CD8+ T cells from PBMCs. The receptor set was obtained from a man younger than 35 in good health. Some clones in this sample may be carry-over from other donors' samples. Each CDR3 is given with its conserved first and last residue. The D gene is left open where the match is weak. Clone size is stated in some rows and not others, as once, few, many or a class when expanded.

v_gene	j_gene	len	d_gene	abundance	CDR3aa	CDR3nt
TRBV19	TRBJ1-5	17	NA	NA	CASSSPAPATNNQPQHF	TGTGCCAGTAGTAGTCCGGCCCCAGCGACCAATAATCAGCCCCAGCATTTT
TRBV28	TRBJ1-1	15	TRBD1	NA	CASSLAYRGSTEAFF	TGTGCCAGCAGTTTAGCTTACAGGGGAAGCACTGAAGCTTTCTTT
TRBV30	TRBJ1-1	13	NA	many	CAWTWVRNTEAFF	TGTGCCTGGACGTGGGTGAGGAACACTGAAGCTTTCTTT
TRBV20-1	TRBJ2-2	11	NA	NA	CSASRAGELFF	TGCAGTGCTAGTCGCGCCGGGGAGCTGTTTTTT
TRBV10-3	TRBJ2-1	15	TRBD1	NA	CAISEGTGPYNEQFF	TGTGCCATCAGTGAGGGGACAGGGCCCTACAATGAGCAGTTCTTC
TRBV4-3	TRBJ2-1	15	TRBD2	NA	CASSQVRTLADEQFF	TGCGCCAGCAGCCAAGTTCGTACACTAGCGGATGAGCAGTTCTTC
TRBV29-1	TRBJ2-1	16	TRBD2	NA	CSVDGTSGIFHNEQFF	TGCAGCGTGGATGGGACTAGCGGGATTTTCCACAATGAGCAGTTCTTC
TRBV28	TRBJ1-1	14	NA	few	CASSIRGENTEAFF	TGTGCCAGCAGTATCAGGGGTGAGAACACTGAAGCTTTCTTT
TRBV27	TRBJ2-1	14	TRBD2	NA	CASRLAGGYNEQFF	TGTGCCAGCAGACTAGCGGGAGGGTACAATGAGCAGTTCTTC
TRBV27	TRBJ2-7	15	NA	NA	CASSDRDRLLDEQYF	TGTGCCAGCTCTGACCGGGACCGCCTGCTTGACGAGCAGTACTTC
TRBV30	TRBJ2-3	14	NA	NA	CAWQFAGSTDTQYF	TGTGCCTGGCAGTTCGCAGGGAGCACAGATACGCAGTATTTT
TRBV4-3	TRBJ2-1	15	NA	NA	CASSPRQGRLLEQFF	TGCGCCAGCAGCCCCCGCCAGGGCCGATTGCTTGAGCAGTTCTTC
TRBV27	TRBJ2-7	16	NA	NA	CASSLTGFFISYEQYF	TGTGCCAGCAGTTTAACTGGTTTCTTTATCTCCTACGAGCAGTACTTC
TRBV4-1	TRBJ1-1	15	NA	NA	CASSQGPGTNTEAFF	TGCGCCAGCAGCCAGGGACCAGGGACGAACACTGAAGCTTTCTTT
TRBV6-5	TRBJ2-7	16	NA	NA	CASSYSTGQAVYEQYF	TGTGCCAGCAGTTACTCTACAGGGCAGGCGGTCTACGAGCAGTACTTC
TRBV4-3	TRBJ2-7	13	NA	once	CASSQGLGGEQYF	TGCGCCAGCAGCCAAGGACTAGGGGGCGAGCAGTACTTC
TRBV29-1	TRBJ1-2	12	NA	NA	CSVAFRSNGYTF	TGCAGCGTTGCTTTTCGATCTAACGGCTACACCTTC
TRBV11-2	TRBJ2-5	14	NA	NA	CASSYRTHLETQYF	TGTGCCAGCAGCTACCGGACCCATCTAGAGACCCAGTACTTC
TRBV13	TRBJ2-4	15	TRBD1	NA	CASKGQGEAKNIQYF	TGTGCCAGCAAAGGACAGGGGGAAGCCAAAAACATTCAGTACTTC
TRBV6-5	TRBJ2-7	11	NA	NA	CASSAPYEQYF	TGTGCCAGCAGTGCGCCCTACGAGCAGTACTTC
TRBV27	TRBJ2-7	14	TRBD1	NA	CASSPGTAYYEQYF	TGTGCCAGCAGTCCCGGGACAGCTTATTACGAGCAGTACTTC
TRBV6-5	TRBJ1-3	13	NA	NA	CASQGSSGNTIYF	TGTGCCAGTCAGGGTAGCTCTGGAAACACCATATATTTT
TRBV10-1	TRBJ2-7	14	NA	NA	CASSERSWGYEQYF	TGCGCCAGCAGTGAGAGGAGTTGGGGCTACGAGCAGTACTTC
TRBV5-6	TRBJ2-1	16	TRBD2	NA	CASSWGLAGLTDEQFF	TGTGCCAGCAGCTGGGGACTAGCGGGACTGACCGATGAGCAGTTCTTC
TRBV4-3	TRBJ1-5	15	TRBD1	NA	CASSLRTGGDQPQHF	TGCGCCAGCAGCCTACGGACAGGGGGTGACCAGCCCCAGCATTTT
TRBV10-3	TRBJ2-7	12	NA	NA	CAISDSDYEQYF	TGTGCCATCAGTGACTCAGATTACGAGCAGTACTTC
TRBV28	TRBJ1-5	14	NA	NA	CASRATGTNQPQHF	TGTGCCAGCAGGGCCACAGGGACGAATCAGCCCCAGCATTTT
TRBV9	TRBJ2-3	14	NA	NA	CASSVAGSGDTQYF	TGTGCCAGCAGCGTAGCTGGGAGTGGAGATACGCAGTATTTT
TRBV27	TRBJ2-2	14	NA	NA	CASSLRASTGELFF	TGTGCCAGCAGTTTAAGGGCCTCCACCGGGGAGCTGTTTTTT
TRBV30	TRBJ2-7	15	TRBD1	NA	CAWRELWGQADEQYF	TGTGCCTGGAGGGAACTATGGGGACAGGCAGACGAGCAGTACTTC
TRBV9	TRBJ1-2	15	NA	once	CASSTRDGLLGGYTF	TGTGCCAGCAGCACAAGGGACGGGCTCTTGGGAGGCTACACCTTC
TRBV7-3	TRBJ2-7	13	NA	NA	CASSLSGVGEQYF	TGTGCCAGCAGCCTCTCGGGAGTGGGCGAGCAGTACTTC
TRBV5-1	TRBJ2-3	18	TRBD2	many	CASGSALGLADRTDTQYF	TGCGCCAGCGGCTCGGCGCTCGGACTAGCGGACCGCACAGATACGCAGTATTTT
TRBV4-2	TRBJ1-4	12	NA	NA	CASSQGGEKLFF	TGTGCCAGCAGCCAAGGGGGTGAAAAACTGTTTTTT
TRBV29-1	TRBJ1-2	21	NA	NA	CSVEDWSSSYREDEANYGYTF	TGCAGCGTTGAAGATTGGTCCTCATCTTACAGGGAAGACGAGGCTAACTATGGCTACACCTTC
TRBV5-6	TRBJ2-7	15	NA	NA	CASSLDRSLSYEQYF	TGTGCCAGCAGCTTGGATCGGAGCTTATCCTACGAGCAGTACTTC
TRBV4-1	TRBJ2-7	15	TRBD1	once	CASSQSRDSSYEQYF	TGCGCCAGCAGCCAATCCCGGGACAGCTCCTACGAGCAGTACTTC
TRBV28	TRBJ2-7	12	NA	few	CASINRGYEQYF	TGTGCCAGCATCAATCGGGGCTACGAGCAGTACTTC
TRBV11-2	TRBJ2-5	18	TRBD2	NA	CASSERTSGRRSVKTQYF	TGTGCCAGCAGCGAAAGGACTAGCGGGAGACGTTCGGTAAAGACCCAGTACTTC
TRBV5-5	TRBJ2-7	15	TRBD1	NA	CASSLGWDRGNEQYF	TGTGCCAGCAGCCTGGGGTGGGACAGGGGAAACGAGCAGTACTTC
TRBV9	TRBJ2-2	16	NA	NA	CASSVVARGGPGELFF	TGTGCCAGCAGCGTAGTCGCCAGGGGAGGACCCGGGGAGCTGTTTTTT
TRBV9	TRBJ2-7	15	NA	NA	CASSKRGTDSYEQYF	TGTGCCAGCAGCAAACGCGGGACGGATTCCTACGAGCAGTACTTC
TRBV9	TRBJ1-2	15	TRBD1	NA	CASSAGQVSLYGYTF	TGTGCCAGCAGCGCCGGACAGGTCTCCCTCTATGGCTACACCTTC
TRBV30	TRBJ2-7	16	TRBD1	NA	CAAFSSWDRGGYEQYF	TGTGCAGCCTTCTCCAGTTGGGACAGGGGTGGTTACGAGCAGTACTTC
TRBV5-6	TRBJ1-2	13	NA	NA	CASTLFGNYGYTF	TGTGCCAGCACCCTCTTCGGAAACTATGGCTACACCTTC
TRBV19	TRBJ2-1	15	TRBD2	many	CASSSRTSGNNEQFF	TGTGCCAGTAGTAGCCGGACTAGCGGGAATAATGAGCAGTTCTTC
TRBV18	TRBJ2-7	16	TRBD1	NA	CASSPLRDRGLYEQYF	TGTGCCAGCTCACCACTCAGAGACAGGGGGCTCTACGAGCAGTACTTC
TRBV4-1	TRBJ2-7	16	TRBD2	NA	CASSQASGLAIYEQYF	TGCGCCAGCAGCCAAGCTTCGGGACTAGCTATCTACGAGCAGTACTTC
TRBV11-2	TRBJ2-7	15	TRBD2	NA	CASSSAGTRAYEQYF	TGTGCCAGCAGCTCCGCCGGGACTAGAGCCTACGAGCAGTACTTC
TRBV25-1	TRBJ2-1	14	NA	NA	CASSDQLVTNEQFF	TGTGCCAGCAGTGACCAACTAGTTACCAATGAGCAGTTCTTC
TRBV7-3	TRBJ2-1	17	TRBD2	NA	CASSSPEDSGRGNEQFF	TGTGCCAGCAGCTCCCCTGAGGATAGCGGGAGAGGTAATGAGCAGTTCTTC
TRBV28	TRBJ1-5	14	NA	NA	CASSFPKGNNPQHF	TGTGCCAGCAGTTTTCCGAAGGGAAATAATCCCCAGCATTTT
TRBV2	TRBJ1-5	14	NA	NA	CASSGIRGDQPQHF	TGTGCCAGCAGTGGAATTCGGGGGGATCAGCCCCAGCATTTT
TRBV6-5	TRBJ2-1	13	NA	NA	CASSPMRREEQFF	TGTGCCAGCAGCCCCATGCGGAGGGAGGAGCAGTTCTTC
TRBV7-9	TRBJ1-4	13	NA	few	CASSPSTREKLFF	TGTGCCAGCAGCCCTAGCACCAGGGAAAAACTGTTTTTT
TRBV28	TRBJ2-5	16	TRBD1	NA	CASSLSPRDRQETQYF	TGTGCCAGCAGTTTATCCCCGAGGGACAGACAAGAGACCCAGTACTTC
TRBV6-5	TRBJ2-1	15	TRBD2	NA	CASSYWPSGSNEQFF	TGTGCCAGCAGTTACTGGCCTAGCGGGAGTAATGAGCAGTTCTTC
TRBV6-1	TRBJ2-7	16	TRBD1	NA	CASSEKRGQGLHEQYF	TGTGCCAGCAGTGAAAAGCGAGGACAGGGTCTGCACGAGCAGTACTTC